This record covers a single T cell receptor (beta chain). Clones were read by immunoSEQ multiplex PCR, and TCRdb kept only the in-frame ones, dropping some. The repertoire holds roughly 340,000 clones, with roughly 90% as singletons. The sample originates from a study of blood T cell repertoires in COVID-19. Germline V CDR1 and CDR2: MNHNS, SASEGT. The V gene end was trimmed by 6 bases and the J gene end by 8 bases; junction bases not matched to a gene: 10. CDR3 length: 14 amino acids. This chain links TRBV6-1 with TRBJ1-3; 7 nucleotides line up with TRBD1. The TCR sequence derives from a woman between 65 and 79 years old with COVID-19, enrolled during active disease. The sequencing input was peripheral blood. CDR3 residues: CASRKQGTTDTIYF. DNA for the CDR3: TGTGCCAGCAGGAAACAGGGGACAACGGACACCATATATTTT.